The TCR beta chain under discussion was sequenced for a study of cytomegalovirus exposure and HLA in healthy donors. Background on the study: Prior work identified around 120 million unique TCR beta sequences in some 180 million T cells.

Use of 60 Vbeta and 13 Jbeta primers characterized the PCR. Data came from immunoSEQ multiplex PCR; TCRdb stores just in-frame clones and leaves some out. The profile shows 150,000 to 170,000 clones, around 75% of them singletons. Whole-study findings and limits: The study carried out a later analysis of TCR beta sequences. It associated around 17,000 of them with specific HLA alleles at a false discovery rate of 0.05. Later genetic work tied a missense DCLRE1C variant to beta-chain V and J trimming.

The CDR3 covers 16 residues. The germline gives CDR1 ENHRY, CDR2 SYGVKD. Germline trimming cut 6 bases from V and 3 bases from J; bases unmatched to any gene: 11. Turning to this clone: The target antigen is unknown.

Specimen: PBMCs. This TCR came from a young man in good health and CMV-seropositive. The gene calls are TRBV10-3 and TRBJ2-1; 7 nucleotides match TRBD1. DNA for the CDR3: TGTGCCATCAGCCGAGAGGGGGCGGAAGGCTACAATGAGCAGTTCTTC. It encodes CAISREGAEGYNEQFF.